The source of this T cell receptor (beta chain) is a study of OX40 agonist ivuxolimab in advanced cancers. The protocol was immunoSEQ multiplex PCR, while the TCRdb copy is restricted to in-frame clones and leaves out a portion. The sample shows about 83,000 clones, 91% of them seen only once. This clone is a singleton in its sample. Its antigen remains unknown. General study findings and limits: In the 0.1-3.0 mg/kg groups, partial responders showed among the lowest expansion.

The CDR3 consists of 14 residues. CDR1 and CDR2 from the germline V gene are MNHEY and SMNVEV (reference sequence). Trimming cost V 8 bases and J 2 bases; bases outside gene matches: 9. The receptor comes from an adult with an advanced solid tumor such as melanoma, head and neck, liver or kidney cancer. This specimen was CD4+ or CD8+ T cells sorted from blood, taken in a trial of the OX40 agonist ivuxolimab. The V and J genes are TRBV27 and TRBJ2-7; 7 bases align to TRBD2. This CDR3 is CASGKAGPPYEQYF. The CDR3 DNA follows: TGTGCCAGCGGAAAAGCGGGGCCCCCCTACGAGCAGTACTTC.